One and the same sample provided the 8 T cell receptor beta chains below, sequenced in a study of cytotoxic CD8 clonotypes in ibrutinib-treated CLL. Only in-frame clones appear in the TCRdb table, and some are missing; sequencing was by immunoSEQ multiplex PCR. Among fewer than 100,000 clones listed, 70% to 90% were seen once. The sequencing here drew on PBMCs, taken before ibrutinib treatment. These receptors originate from a human donor with chronic lymphocytic leukemia.

This sequence joins TRBV29-1 and TRBJ1-1, with unresolved D. From germline, CDR1 is SQVTM and CDR2 ANQGSEA. The CDR3 is made up of 12 amino acids. The germline V and J ends were trimmed by 7 bases and 1 base, with 10 bases remaining between them. The CDR3 coding sequence is TGCAGCGCCACGTGGGCGAACACTGAAGCTTTCTTT. This gives the protein CSATWANTEAFF.

The rearrangement links TRBV12-5 to TRBJ2-7; D gene ambiguous. V was cut by 1 base and J by 5 bases, with 15 bases left in between. Germline CDR1 and CDR2: LGHNT and FRNRAP. This CDR3 is 15 amino acids long. The CDR3, as DNA: TGTGCTAGTGGTTTGGGATACCGGGTCGACCACGAGCAGTACTTC. The encoded protein is CASGLGYRVDHEQYF. The full variable domain, its missing parts supplied by reference TRBV12-5 and TRBJ2-7, is DARVTQTPRHKVTEMGQEVTMRCQPILGHNTVFWYRQTMMQGLELLAYFRNRAPLDDSGMPKDRFSAEMPDATLATLKIQPSEPRDSAVYFCASGLGYRVDHEQYFGPGTRLTVT.

This chain connects TRBV5-5 to TRBJ2-1; 16 bases agree with TRBD2. J was trimmed by 9 bases and V by 3 bases; bases with no gene match: 3. CDR3 size: 15 residues. CDR1 and CDR2 (germline): SGHKS, YYEKEE (reference sequence). The CDR3 bases are TGTGCCAGCAGCTGGGGGACTAGCGGGAGGGTTGAGCAGTTCTTC. This sequence encodes CASSWGTSGRVEQFF.

The chain couples TRBV6-5 to TRBJ1-4; no clear D. The CDR3 covers 13 residues. Per germline, CDR1 MNHEY and CDR2 SVGAGI. V lost 4 bases and J lost 3, with 6 bases in between. Here the CDR3 DNA reads TGTGCCAGCAGTTTTGGGGCTAATGAAAAACTGTTTTTT. It specifies CASSFGANEKLFF.

Here the CDR3 reads CASSESHGTDSYEQYF. The CDR3 bases are TGTGCCAGCAGCGAGTCCCACGGGACAGATTCCTACGAGCAGTACTTC. The V and J genes are TRBV9 and TRBJ2-7, with 7 bases aligning to TRBD1. The CDR3 runs 16 residues. V shed 3 bases and J 1 base; nucleotides not matched to a gene: 10. Germline CDR1 SGDLS, CDR2 YYNGEE.

J is TRBJ1-2 and V is TRBV10-3, with no clear D. The CDR3 covers 14 residues. V lost 6 bases to trimming and J lost 4 bases, with 15 bases between them. Germline CDR1 and CDR2: ENHRY and SYGVKD. The CDR3 bases are TGTGCCATCAGACTCTCCCCAGAGACCTATGGCTACACCTTC. This sequence encodes CAIRLSPETYGYTF.

The V call is TRBV2, the J call TRBJ1-1; D perhaps matches TRBD1 (6 bases). V lost 7 bases and J lost 0, with 9 bases in between. The CDR3 loop spans 13 amino acids. The V gene's germline CDR1 is SNHLY and CDR2 FYNNEI. The CDR3 reads CASIGQMNTEAFF. Here the CDR3 DNA reads TGTGCCAGCATAGGACAGATGAACACTGAAGCTTTCTTT.

This chain joins TRBV21-1 and TRBJ1-4. TRBV21-1 constitutes a pseudogene. The CDR3 covers 15 residues. The CDR3 reads CASKVADPRNEKLFF. In nucleotides, the CDR3 is TGTGCCAGCAAGGTGGCCGACCCGAGGAATGAAAAACTGTTTTTT.